This T cell receptor (beta chain) was recovered during a study of cytomegalovirus exposure and HLA in healthy donors. Overall study results and limits: The authors enumerated over 150 TCR beta chains as linked to cytomegalovirus. Most TCR sequences were uncommon, yet certain public TCRs appeared in many donors.

This clone has only one observation. The antigen is not known. Repertoires were generated with immunoSEQ multiplex PCR, while TCRdb's copy carries only in-frame clones and drops some. The sample gives approximately 65,000 clones, about 96% of which show up once; roughly 2.3% is in the top ten. V lost 8 bases, J lost 0 bases, and 15 bases lay in between. Germline CDR1 SQVTM, CDR2 ANQGSEA. This CDR3 has 14 residues. The chain is built from TRBV29-1 and TRBJ2-3; tentative D call: TRBD1 (6 bases). Sequencing was done on a sample of PBMCs. This sequence originates from a man aged 18 to 30 in good health and CMV-seronegative. The CDR3 sequence: CSLAGTTSTDTQYF. DNA for the CDR3: TGCAGCCTTGCCGGGACAACTAGCACAGATACGCAGTATTTT.